The 5 T cell receptor beta chains below come from one sample, sequenced in a study of shared clonotypes between healthy human individuals. TCRdb's table, derived via immunoSEQ multiplex PCR, lists solely in-frame clones and lacks some. The sample consists of over a million clones, around 74% of them appearing once. Specimen: memory CD4+ T cells sorted from blood. Stated subset: CD45RA-negative fraction. All receptors come from a man aged 18 to 29 in good health.

The gene calls are TRBV5-4 and TRBJ1-1; 8 bases are shared with TRBD1. Trimming removed 5 bases from V and 2 bases from J; junction bases left unmatched: 5. This CDR3 spans 14 amino acids. Per germline, CDR1 SGHNT and CDR2 YYREEE (reference sequence). CDR3: CASRSDRANTEAFF. In DNA, the CDR3 is TGTGCCAGCAGATCGGACAGGGCCAACACTGAAGCTTTCTTT.

The chain employs TRBV7-2 and TRBJ1-4, with 7 bases aligning to TRBD1. This CDR3 comprises 14 residues. Germline CDR1 is SGHTA and CDR2 is FQGNSA. V trimming: 4 bases; J trimming: 7 bases; junction bases outside the gene matches: 6. The DNA for the CDR3 is TGTGCCAGCAGCTCTCAGGGGGGGAGTGAAAAACTGTTTTTT. This encodes CASSSQGGSEKLFF.

A note on this clone: The identical CDR3 is also encoded by other nucleotide sequences in the sample. V and J are TRBV10-1 and TRBJ1-5; D unclear. The CDR3 covers 12 residues. The germline V and J ends were trimmed by 6 bases and 6 bases, with 9 bases remaining between them. Germline assignment: CDR1 WNHNN and CDR2 SYGVQD (reference sequence). CDR3 DNA sequence: TGCGCCAGCAGCGATTCGGGTCAGCCCCAGCATTTT. Its translation: CASSDSGQPQHF.

The genes are TRBV5-4 and TRBJ2-1; 11 bases map to TRBD2. V was pared by 5 bases and J by 7 bases, with 8 bases of the junction left unmatched. Germline loops: CDR1 SGHNT, CDR2 YYREEE (reference sequence). The CDR3 is 15 amino acids. The CDR3, as DNA: TGTGCCAGCAGGCGAACTAGCGGGAGTCAAAATGAGCAGTTCTTC. It specifies CASRRTSGSQNEQFF.

The gene calls are TRBV18 and TRBJ2-7; D is perhaps TRBD2 (5 bases). Germline CDR1 is KGHSH and CDR2 is LQKENI. CDR3 length equals 13 residues. Trimming left V 4 bases short and J 4 bases short, with 11 bases between. The CDR3 nucleotides are TGTGCCAGCTCACAGGGAGACTCGTACGAGCAGTACTTC. Amino acids: CASSQGDSYEQYF.